Listed below are T cell receptor beta chains from one sample, sequenced in a study of CD8+ T cells in alopecia areata. Sequencing was performed with immunoSEQ multiplex PCR; in TCRdb, only in-frame clones are kept and a portion is missing. The sample contains about 210,000 clones, 64% of which appear only once. The sequencing used CD4+ T cells sorted from blood, collected at week 4, from a patient treated with tofacitinib. Receptors originate from a human donor with alopecia areata. The conserved cysteine and the conserved F or W are not part of the CDR3 here. D genes are given only for firm matches.

j_call	d_call	v_call	cdr3_aa
TRBJ2-3	-	TRBV6-5	ASSESRPSGTQY
TRBJ1-6	-	TRBV30	AWSPSYNSPLH
TRBJ2-7	TRBD1	TRBV29-1	SARTGQGANYEQY
TRBJ1-2	TRBD1	TRBV7-2	ASSPRTGRHGYT
TRBJ1-2	-	TRBV9	ASSARAQGYGYT
TRBJ2-7	TRBD1	TRBV29-1	SVADRVALEQY
TRBJ2-7	-	TRBV11-3	ASSFCDNSYEQY
TRBJ1-1	-	TRBV7-9	ASGGGTKNTEAF
TRBJ2-7	-	TRBV2	ASSVGQGGSSSYEQY
TRBJ2-2	-	TRBV25-1	ASSAVLGGGELF
TRBJ2-3	-	TRBV5-1	ASSLEQGRTDTQY
TRBJ2-3	-	TRBV5-1	ASSLSPITDTQY
TRBJ2-2	-	TRBV5-4	ASSLGGRDTGELF
TRBJ2-2	-	TRBV4-3	ASSQARSPFYTGELF
TRBJ1-2	TRBD1	TRBV25-1	ASSESGTAHLYGYT
TRBJ2-5	-	TRBV6-1	ASRDGRYQETQY
TRBJ1-1	-	TRBV30	AWSFVQWGAAEAF
TRBJ2-2	TRBD1	TRBV2	ASSDLTGGTGELF
TRBJ1-2	-	TRBV29-1	SVERGVEGYT
TRBJ1-1	TRBD1	TRBV6-5	ASSSTGGRTEAF
TRBJ2-5	-	TRBV29-1	SVERGETQY
TRBJ2-7	TRBD2	TRBV7-2	ASSSTSGGVYEQY
TRBJ1-6	-	TRBV7-9	ASSPGHLYNSPLH
TRBJ2-3	TRBD1	TRBV19	ASRDRQGDTQY
TRBJ1-1	TRBD1	TRBV7-8	ASSTYRGVDTEAF
TRBJ2-1	TRBD2	TRBV4-3	ASSQVWADVGGLYNEQF
TRBJ2-3	TRBD2	TRBV29-1	SVGTSDTDTQY
TRBJ2-2	TRBD1	TRBV5-1	ASSLGGPGTGELF
TRBJ1-2	TRBD1	TRBV25-1	ASRESGQTNYGYT
TRBJ1-4	-	TRBV27	ASSDPGREKLF
TRBJ2-2	TRBD2	TRBV7-2	ASSLMAGGTGELF
TRBJ1-1	TRBD1	TRBV2	ASGQENTEAF
TRBJ2-3	TRBD1	TRBV5-1	ASRWDPRQGDTQY
TRBJ1-2	TRBD1	TRBV20-1	SPPTGIGYT
TRBJ1-5	TRBD1	TRBV27	ASSLQGQAGQPQH
TRBJ1-6	-	TRBV2	ASSVGANNSPLH
TRBJ2-7	-	TRBV4-2	ASSQDTWGEITYEQY
TRBJ1-5	-	TRBV7-8	ASSLEGGQPQH
TRBJ2-5	-	TRBV27	ASRTLGGGETQY
TRBJ1-6	TRBD1	TRBV30	AWSTPGQGLRNSPLH
TRBJ1-5	TRBD1	TRBV19	ASSTGGQGNQPQH
TRBJ2-7	TRBD2	TRBV5-6	ASSLVAGAIYEQY
TRBJ2-3	TRBD1	TRBV10-2	ASSRQGGSSTDTQY
TRBJ2-7	TRBD2	TRBV5-7	ASSLGRTSGGEQY
TRBJ2-7	TRBD1	TRBV7-9	ATETGDYEQY
TRBJ2-5	-	TRBV29-1	SVETQPHETQY
TRBJ2-3	-	TRBV4-1	ASSLVWTDYSTDTQY
TRBJ2-6	-	TRBV6-5	ASSTNIRGANVLT
TRBJ2-1	TRBD2	TRBV5-1	ASSPSGVSYNEQF
TRBJ1-1	-	TRBV5-4	ASSLAWGTEAF
TRBJ1-2	TRBD1	TRBV25-1	ASSEGDRGFYT
TRBJ2-3	TRBD1	TRBV18	ASSHGQAADTQY